This T cell receptor beta chain was documented in a study of shared clonotypes between healthy human individuals. Note on this clone: Its antigen is still unknown.

The CDR3 sequence is 16 residues long. V trimming: 7 bases; J trimming: 10 bases; junction bases outside the gene matches: 16. CDR1 and CDR2 from the germline V gene are LNHDA and SQIVND (reference sequence). Study-wide findings and caveats: Clonotypes not shared had lower generation probabilities than those common to all four donors. In a handful of donors, about 5% of naive CD4 clonotypes appeared in common. Only blood underwent sampling, and tissue repertoires likely differ.

Evenly divided among several immunoSEQ plates was the genomic DNA of each subset. Sequenced by immunoSEQ multiplex PCR; TCRdb stores in-frame clones only, minus some. The data hold 1,500,000 or so clones, with 97% to 99% observed a single time. V is TRBV19 and J is TRBJ2-2; the match to TRBD2 covers 9 bases. This sequence was found in a man aged 25-45 years in good health. Sequencing input: naive CD4+ T cells sorted from blood. Subset defined: CD45RA+ positively selected. CDR3 DNA sequence: TGTGCCAGTACGAGTTTAGTAGGACTAGCGCCACCGGAGCTGTTTTTT. Its protein product is CASTSLVGLAPPELFF. Filled out from reference TRBV19 and TRBJ2-2, the complete variable domain reads DGGITQSPKYLFRKEGQNVTLSCEQNLNHDAMYWYRQDPGQGLRLIYYSQIVNDFQKGDIAEGYSVSREKKESFPLTVTSAQKNPTAFYLCASTSLVGLAPPELFFGEGSRLTVL.